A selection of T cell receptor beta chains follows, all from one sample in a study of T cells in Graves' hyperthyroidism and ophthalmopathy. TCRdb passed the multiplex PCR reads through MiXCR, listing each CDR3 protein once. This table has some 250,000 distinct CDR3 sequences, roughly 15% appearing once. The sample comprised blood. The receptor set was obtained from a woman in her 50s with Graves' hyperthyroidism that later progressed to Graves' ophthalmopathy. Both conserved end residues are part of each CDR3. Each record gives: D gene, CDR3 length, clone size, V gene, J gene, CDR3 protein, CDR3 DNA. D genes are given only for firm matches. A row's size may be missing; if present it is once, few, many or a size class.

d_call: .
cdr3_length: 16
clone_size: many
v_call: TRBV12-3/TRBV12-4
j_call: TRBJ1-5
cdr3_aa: CASSLDIGTINQPQHF
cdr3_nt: TGTGCCAGCAGTTTAGATATAGGGACGATAAATCAGCCCCAGCATTTT

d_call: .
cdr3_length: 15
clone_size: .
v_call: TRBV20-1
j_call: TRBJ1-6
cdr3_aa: CSASVSGKADSPLHF
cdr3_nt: TGCAGTGCTAGCGTCTCCGGGAAGGCAGATTCACCCCTCCACTTT

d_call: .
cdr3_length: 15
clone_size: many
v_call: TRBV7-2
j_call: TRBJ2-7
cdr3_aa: CASSFTRDGSYEQYF
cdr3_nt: TGTGCCAGCAGTTTCACTCGGGACGGCTCCTACGAGCAGTACTTC

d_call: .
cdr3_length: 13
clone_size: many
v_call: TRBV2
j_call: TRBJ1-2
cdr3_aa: CASSPAEHYGYTF
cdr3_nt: TGTGCCAGCAGTCCCGCGGAGCACTATGGCTACACCTTC

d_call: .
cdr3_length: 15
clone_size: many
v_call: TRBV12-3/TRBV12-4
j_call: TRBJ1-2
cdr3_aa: CASSYTTSGEYGYTF
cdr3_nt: TGTGCCAGCAGCTACACCACTTCAGGGGAATATGGCTACACCTTC

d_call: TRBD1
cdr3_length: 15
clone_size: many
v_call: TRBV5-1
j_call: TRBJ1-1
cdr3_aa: CASSLGQGKATEAFF
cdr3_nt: TGCGCCAGCAGCCTGGGACAGGGTAAAGCCACTGAAGCTTTCTTT

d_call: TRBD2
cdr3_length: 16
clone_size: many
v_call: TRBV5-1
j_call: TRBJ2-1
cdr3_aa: CASSSSPSGSLDEQFF
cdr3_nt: TGCGCCAGCAGCTCCTCCCCTAGCGGGAGTCTCGATGAGCAGTTCTTC

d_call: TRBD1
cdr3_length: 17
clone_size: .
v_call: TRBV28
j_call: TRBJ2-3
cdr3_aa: CASSNTGDRGHSDTQYF
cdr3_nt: TGTGCCAGCAGCAATACCGGGGACAGGGGGCATTCAGATACGCAGTATTTT

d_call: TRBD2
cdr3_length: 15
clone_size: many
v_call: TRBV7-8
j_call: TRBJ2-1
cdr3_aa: CASSPVAGVLDEQFF
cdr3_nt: TGTGCCAGCAGCCCAGTAGCGGGAGTTTTGGATGAGCAGTTCTTC

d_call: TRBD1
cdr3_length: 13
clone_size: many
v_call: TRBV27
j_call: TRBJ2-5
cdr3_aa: CASSRDRVETQYF
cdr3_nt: TGTGCCAGCAGCCGGGACAGGGTAGAGACCCAGTACTTC

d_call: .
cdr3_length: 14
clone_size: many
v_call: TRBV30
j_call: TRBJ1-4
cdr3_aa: CAWSPGTGNEKLFF
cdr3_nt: TGTGCCTGGAGCCCCGGGACTGGAAATGAAAAACTGTTTTTT

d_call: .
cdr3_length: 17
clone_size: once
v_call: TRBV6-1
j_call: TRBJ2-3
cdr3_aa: CASSERGGAPSTDTQYF
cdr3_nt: TGTGCCAGCAGTGAACGGGGCGGAGCCCCCAGCACAGATACGCAGTATTTT

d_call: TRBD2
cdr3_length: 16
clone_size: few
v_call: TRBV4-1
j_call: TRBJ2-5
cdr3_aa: CASSQGDSGRGETQYF
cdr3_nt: TGCGCCAGCAGCCAGGGGGATAGCGGGAGGGGAGAGACCCAGTACTTC

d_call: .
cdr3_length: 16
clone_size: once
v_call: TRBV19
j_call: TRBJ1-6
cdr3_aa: CASSIGAGLYNSPLHF
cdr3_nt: TGTGCCAGTAGTATTGGTGCGGGCCTCTATAATTCACCCCTCCACTTT

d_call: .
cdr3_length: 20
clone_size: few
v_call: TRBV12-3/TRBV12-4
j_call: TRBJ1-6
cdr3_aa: CASSLTLPRMGSPQNSPLHF
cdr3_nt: TGTGCCAGCAGCTTAACCCTCCCAAGAATGGGGTCGCCCCAGAATTCACCCCTCCACTTT

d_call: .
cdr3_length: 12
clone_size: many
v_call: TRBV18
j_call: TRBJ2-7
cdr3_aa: CASTTDSYEQYF
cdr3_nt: TGTGCCAGCACAACGGACAGCTACGAGCAGTACTTC

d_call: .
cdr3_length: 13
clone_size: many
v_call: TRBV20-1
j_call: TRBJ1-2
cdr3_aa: CSARDYRQYGYTF
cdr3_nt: TGCAGTGCTAGAGATTATAGGCAATATGGCTACACCTTC

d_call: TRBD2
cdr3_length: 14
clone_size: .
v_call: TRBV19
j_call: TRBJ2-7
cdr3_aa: CASSSGLAPYEQYF
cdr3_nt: TGTGCCAGTAGTTCGGGACTAGCCCCCTACGAGCAGTACTTC

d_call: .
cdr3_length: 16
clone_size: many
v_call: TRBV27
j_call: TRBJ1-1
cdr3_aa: CASSFTSGVMNTEAFF
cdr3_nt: TGTGCCAGCAGTTTCACCAGCGGAGTTATGAACACTGAAGCTTTCTTT

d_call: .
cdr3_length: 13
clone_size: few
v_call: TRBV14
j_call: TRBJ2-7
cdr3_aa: CASSPRVRGEQYF
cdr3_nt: TGTGCCAGCAGCCCCCGGGTCCGGGGGGAGCAGTACTTC